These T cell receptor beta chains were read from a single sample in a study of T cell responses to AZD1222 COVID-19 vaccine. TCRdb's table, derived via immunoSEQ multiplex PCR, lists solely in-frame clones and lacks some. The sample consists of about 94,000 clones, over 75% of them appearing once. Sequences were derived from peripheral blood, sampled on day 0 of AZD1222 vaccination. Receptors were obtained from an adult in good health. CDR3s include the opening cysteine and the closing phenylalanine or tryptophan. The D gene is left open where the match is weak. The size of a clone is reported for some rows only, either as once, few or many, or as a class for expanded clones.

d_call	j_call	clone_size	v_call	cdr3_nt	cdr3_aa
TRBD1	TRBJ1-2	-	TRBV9	TGTGCCAGCAGCCCCTGGACAGGGTCGAACTATGGCTACACCTTC	CASSPWTGSNYGYTF
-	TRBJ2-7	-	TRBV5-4	TGTGCCAGCAGCTTGACAGGATCCTACGAGCAGTACTTC	CASSLTGSYEQYF
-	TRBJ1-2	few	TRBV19	TGTGCCAGTAGTATCCAGGCAGGCTCGCAGGGCTACACCTTC	CASSIQAGSQGYTF
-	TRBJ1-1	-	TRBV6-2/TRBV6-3	TGTGCCAGCAGTCGAACAAGGGACACTGAAGCTTTCTTT	CASSRTRDTEAFF
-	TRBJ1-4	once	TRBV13	TGTGCCAGCAGCCGATCAGGAGAAAAACTGTTTTTT	CASSRSGEKLFF
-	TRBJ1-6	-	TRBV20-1	TGCAGTGCTAGTCGGGACAACTATTCACCCCTCCACTTT	CSASRDNYSPLHF
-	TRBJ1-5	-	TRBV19	TGTGCCAGTAGTAGGCCTGCGGGTCAGCCCCAGCATTTT	CASSRPAGQPQHF
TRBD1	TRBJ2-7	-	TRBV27	TGTGCCAGCAGTCAGCCCGGGACAGGGGGCTACGAGCAGTACTTC	CASSQPGTGGYEQYF
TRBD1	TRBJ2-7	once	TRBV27	TGTGCCGGAGACAGGGCGCACACACCCAGCTACGAGCAGTACTTC	CAGDRAHTPSYEQYF
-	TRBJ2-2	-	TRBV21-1	TGTGCCAGCAGCAAAAGATGGCACACCGGGGAGCTGTTTTTT	CASSKRWHTGELFF
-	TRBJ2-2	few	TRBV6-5	TGTGCCAGCATCAACAGGGATTCCGGGGAGCTGTTTTTT	CASINRDSGELFF
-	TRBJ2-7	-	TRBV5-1	TGCGCCAGCAGCTCCCGGGACATTCTCTACGAGCAGTACTTC	CASSSRDILYEQYF
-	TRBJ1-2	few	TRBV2	TGTGCCAGCAGTGTATACCCCGTCGAGAATGGCCCCACCTTC	CASSVYPVENGPTF
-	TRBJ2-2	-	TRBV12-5	TGTGCTAGTGGTTTGGTATTAGGGGGCGGGGGCACCGGGGAGCTGTTTTTT	CASGLVLGGGGTGELFF
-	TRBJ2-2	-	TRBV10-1	TGCGCCAGCATTGGGGTGCCCGCGAGCACCGGGGAGCTGTTTTTT	CASIGVPASTGELFF
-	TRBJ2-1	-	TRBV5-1	TGCGCCAGCAGCCTTTCGCCACAGGGAATCTACAATGAGCAGTTCTTC	CASSLSPQGIYNEQFF
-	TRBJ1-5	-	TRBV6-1	TGTGCCAGCAGTGAAGAGGTCAATCAGCCCCAGCATTTT	CASSEEVNQPQHF
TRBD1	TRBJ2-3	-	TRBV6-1	TGTGCCAGCAGTGAGGTGACAGGGGCGAGAGATACGCAGTATTTT	CASSEVTGARDTQYF
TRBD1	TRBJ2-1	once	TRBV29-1	TGCAGCGCCACCCTAGGTCCGGGACAGGGGATCAATGAGCAGTTCTTC	CSATLGPGQGINEQFF
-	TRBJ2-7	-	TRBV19	TGTGCCAGTAGGGGAGAACCGGGGGAGTGGTCCGAGCAGTACTTC	CASRGEPGEWSEQYF
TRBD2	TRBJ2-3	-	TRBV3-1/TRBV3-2	TGTGCCAGCAGCCAAGCAGCGGGGCTCTTCACAGATACGCAGTATTTT	CASSQAAGLFTDTQYF
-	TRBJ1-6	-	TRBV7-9	TGTGCCAGCAGCTTAGATCGCGGGGATCCCCTCCACTTT	CASSLDRGDPLHF
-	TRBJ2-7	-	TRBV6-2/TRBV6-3	TGTGCCAGCAGTAAACCACCGGGGACCAACTACGAGCAGTACTTC	CASSKPPGTNYEQYF
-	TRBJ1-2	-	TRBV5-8	TGTGCCAGCAGCCGTCAGGTTTGGAGGGGCTATGGCTACACCTTC	CASSRQVWRGYGYTF
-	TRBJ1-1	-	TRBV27	TGTGCCAGCAGTTTATTGAGAGACATGAACACTGAAGCTTTCTTT	CASSLLRDMNTEAFF
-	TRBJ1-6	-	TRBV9	TGTGCCAGCAGCCCCCGACCGGGGGGCTCACCCCTCCACTTT	CASSPRPGGSPLHF
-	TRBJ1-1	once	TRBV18	TGTGCCAGCTCACCAAACTCGGACTGGGACACTGAAGCTTTCTTT	CASSPNSDWDTEAFF
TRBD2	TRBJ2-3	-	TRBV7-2	TGTGCCAGCAGCCCATTACTACTAGCGGGGTCCACAGATACGCAGTATTTT	CASSPLLLAGSTDTQYF
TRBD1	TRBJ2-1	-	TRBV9	TGTGCCAGCAGCGTAGTAGGGACAGGGGGCTTGGATGAGCAGTTCTTC	CASSVVGTGGLDEQFF
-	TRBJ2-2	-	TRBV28	TGTGCCAGCATCCCCCCGTCTAGCGCCGCGAACACCGGGGAGCTGTTTTTT	CASIPPSSAANTGELFF
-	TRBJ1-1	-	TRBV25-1	TGTGCCAGCAGTCTGAATTCACTTGGGGCTGAAGCTTTCTTT	CASSLNSLGAEAFF
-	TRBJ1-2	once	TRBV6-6	TGTGCCAGCAGTTACTTCAGGGGAAGCTATGGCTACACCTTC	CASSYFRGSYGYTF
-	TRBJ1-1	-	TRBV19	TGTGCCAGTAGTATAGGGTTGCAGGGGAGGTACACTGAAGCTTTCTTT	CASSIGLQGRYTEAFF
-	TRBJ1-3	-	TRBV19	TGTGCCAGTAGCACATCAAGACAGAACTCTGGAAACACCATATATTTT	CASSTSRQNSGNTIYF
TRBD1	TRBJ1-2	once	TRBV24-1	TGTGCCACCAGTGACCGGGGACAGGGAAGAGAATATGGCTACACCTTC	CATSDRGQGREYGYTF
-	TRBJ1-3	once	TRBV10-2	TGCGCCAGCAGCCGACAGTCTGGAAACACCATATATTTT	CASSRQSGNTIYF
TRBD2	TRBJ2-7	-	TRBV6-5	TGTGCCAGCAGTTACCTAGCGGGGGCCGAGCAGTACTTC	CASSYLAGAEQYF
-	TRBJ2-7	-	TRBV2	TGTGCCAGCAGTGAATCGCCACGGATACTCTACGAGCAGTACTTC	CASSESPRILYEQYF
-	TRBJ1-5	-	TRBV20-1	TGCAGTGCTAGTAGAGGGAATCAGCCCCAGCATTTT	CSASRGNQPQHF
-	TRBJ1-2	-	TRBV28	TGTGCCAGCAGCCCGACAACATCCTATGGCTACACCTTC	CASSPTTSYGYTF
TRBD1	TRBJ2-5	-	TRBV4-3	TGCGCCAGCAGCCAAGGGACAGGGGGCTTCAACCAAGAGACCCAGTACTTC	CASSQGTGGFNQETQYF
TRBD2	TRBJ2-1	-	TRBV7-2	TGTGCCAGCAGCTTAACCCCGGGGGGGCCCGACAATGAGCAGTTCTTC	CASSLTPGGPDNEQFF
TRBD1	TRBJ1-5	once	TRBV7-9	TGTGCCAGCAGCTTCATCCCCGGGACAGGGGGCCCTCAGCCCCAGCATTTT	CASSFIPGTGGPQPQHF
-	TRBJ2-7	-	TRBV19	TGTGCCAGTAGTATTCGGTCGGGAAGCTCCTACGAGCAGTACTTC	CASSIRSGSSYEQYF
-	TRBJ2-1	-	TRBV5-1	TGCGCCAGCAGCTTGGTATTAAGGGGACCTAGAACTTACAATGAGCAGTTCTTC	CASSLVLRGPRTYNEQFF
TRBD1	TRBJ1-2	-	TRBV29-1	TGCAGCGTTGAGGAGGGGGCGAGAAGCTACACCTTC	CSVEEGARSYTF
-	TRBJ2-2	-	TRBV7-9	TGTGCCAGCAGCTTCCCTGGCCCGACGAACACCGGGGAGCTGTTTTTT	CASSFPGPTNTGELFF
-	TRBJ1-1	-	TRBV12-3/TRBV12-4	TGTGCCAGCAGTTCCAGTGGGAGCACTGAAGCTTTCTTT	CASSSSGSTEAFF